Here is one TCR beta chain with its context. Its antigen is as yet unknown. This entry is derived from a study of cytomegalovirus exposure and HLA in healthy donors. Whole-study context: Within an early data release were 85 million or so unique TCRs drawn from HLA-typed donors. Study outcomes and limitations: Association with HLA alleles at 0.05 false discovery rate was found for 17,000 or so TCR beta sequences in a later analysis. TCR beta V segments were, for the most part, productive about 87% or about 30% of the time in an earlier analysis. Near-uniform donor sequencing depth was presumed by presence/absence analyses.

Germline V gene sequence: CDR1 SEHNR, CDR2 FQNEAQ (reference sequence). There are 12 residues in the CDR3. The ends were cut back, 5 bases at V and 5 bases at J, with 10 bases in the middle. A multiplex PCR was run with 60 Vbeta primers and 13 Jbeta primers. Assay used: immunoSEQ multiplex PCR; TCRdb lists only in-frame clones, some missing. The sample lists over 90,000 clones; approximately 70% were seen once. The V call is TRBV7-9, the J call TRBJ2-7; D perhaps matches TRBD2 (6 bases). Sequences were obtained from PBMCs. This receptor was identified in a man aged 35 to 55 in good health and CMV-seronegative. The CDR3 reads CASSVGGDEQYF. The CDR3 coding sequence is TGTGCCAGCAGCGTCGGGGGAGACGAGCAGTACTTC.